The sequence of this T cell receptor (beta chain) was determined in a study of blood T cell repertoires in COVID-19. Turning to the study itself: Donors in the United States, Italy and Spain gave samples during acute or convalescent COVID-19.

This clone was counted once. This CDR3 has 15 amino acids. Measured with immunoSEQ multiplex PCR; TCRdb has only the in-frame clones, and not every one. The table lists about 95,000 clones, about four fifths of them singletons, with approximately 24% in the top ten. The sequenced sample was peripheral blood. The clonotype originates from a human donor in a cohort sampled during active COVID-19. The chain couples TRBV21-1 to TRBJ2-3; TRBD2, the table's D call, was not compared with the DNA. TRBV21-1 is an annotated pseudogene. The CDR3, as DNA: TGTGCCAGCAGCAAATTTTCCGGGAGCACAGATACGCAGTATTTT. Its translation: CASSKFSGSTDTQYF.